A single sample gave rise to the 9 T cell receptor beta chains below, sequenced in a study of shared clonotypes between healthy human individuals. The repertoire was sequenced with immunoSEQ multiplex PCR; TCRdb's copy has only in-frame clones and lacks some. The sample gives some 2 million clones, around 95% of which show up once; about 0.13% is in the top ten. What was sequenced was naive CD4+ T cells sorted from blood. Subset specified: CD45RA+ positively selected. These receptors originate from a man younger than 30 in good health.

The CDR3 spells CAWSTGISGNTIYF. The CDR3, as DNA: TGTGCCTGGAGCACAGGGATCTCTGGAAACACCATATATTTT. The gene calls are TRBV30 and TRBJ1-3, with D possibly being TRBD1 (6 bases). There are 14 residues in the CDR3. The V gene's germline CDR1 is GTSNPN and CDR2 SVGIG (reference sequence). V lost 3 bases to trimming and J lost 0 bases, with 9 bases between them.

This clone was observed a single time. The chain uses TRBV2 and TRBJ2-1; maybe TRBD1 (6 bases). Germline V gene data show CDR1 as SNHLY and CDR2 as FYNNEI. There are 10 residues in the CDR3. Trimming left V 4 bases short and J 13 bases short, with 8 bases between. DNA of the CDR3: TGTGCCAGCAGTGGGACAGTTCAGTTCTTC. This gives the protein CASSGTVQFF.

The CDR3 bases are TGTGCCTGGGCCCTTAGGAGCAATCAGCCCCAGCATTTT. Translating it yields CAWALRSNQPQHF. The rearrangement uses TRBV30 and TRBJ1-5; D is unclear. The CDR3 runs 13 residues. CDR1 GTSNPN and CDR2 SVGIG come from the germline V gene (reference sequence). Trimming took off 5 bases at V and 1 base at J, with 9 bases between the two ends.

The chain employs TRBV10-2 and TRBJ2-1; no clear D gene. CDR3 size: 14 residues. Germline assignment: CDR1 WSHSY and CDR2 SAAADI. V lost 2 bases and J 0 bases, leaving 5 bases between the germline ends. CDR3 protein: CASSEVGSYNEQFF. In DNA, the CDR3 is TGCGCCAGCAGTGAGGTAGGCTCCTACAATGAGCAGTTCTTC.

This clone occurred once. This chain joins TRBV29-1 and TRBJ1-2, with a tentative D call TRBD1 (5 bases). This CDR3 has 13 residues. The ends were cut back, 1 base at V and 8 bases at J, with 14 bases in the middle. Germline CDR1 reads SQVTM; CDR2 reads ANQGSEA. CDR3 sequence: CSVEVGTKEGYTF. The CDR3 bases are TGCAGCGTTGAAGTGGGGACCAAGGAAGGCTACACCTTC.

The gene calls are TRBV10-3 and TRBJ2-2, with 8 bases aligning to TRBD1. Per germline, CDR1 ENHRY and CDR2 SYGVKD. This CDR3 comprises 14 residues. Trimming cost V 7 bases and J 4 bases; bases outside gene matches: 5. The CDR3 spells CAITEDRGTGELFF. The CDR3 DNA reads TGTGCCATCACCGAAGACAGGGGCACCGGGGAGCTGTTTTTT.

In the case of this clone: This CDR3 is also generated by other DNA sequences in the sample. J is TRBJ1-1 and V is TRBV6-6; D may be TRBD1 (5 bases). Germline CDR1 and CDR2: MNHNY and SVGAGI (reference sequence). This CDR3 has 13 amino acids. Between the trimmed V and J ends, which lost 0 bases and 4 bases, there was a span of 6 bases. In DNA form, the CDR3 reads TGTGCCAGCAGTTACTCGGGGGGCACTGAAGCTTTCTTT. Translated: CASSYSGGTEAFF.

The J gene is TRBJ1-5, the V gene TRBV10-3; tentative D call: TRBD1 (6 bases). Deletions cut 5 bases from V and 1 base from J, with 9 bases between. Germline CDR1 reads ENHRY; CDR2 reads SYGVKD. CDR3 length: 14 amino acids. CDR3 sequence reads: CAISPGQSNQPQHF. For the CDR3, the DNA is TGTGCCATCAGTCCCGGACAGAGCAATCAGCCCCAGCATTTT.

The chain employs TRBV5-1 and TRBJ2-2; D call uncertain. The CDR3 has 12 amino acids. V was trimmed by 3 bases and J by 6 bases, leaving 6 bases between them. The germline V gene encodes CDR1 SGHRS and CDR2 YFSETQ. In nucleotides, the CDR3 is TGCGCCAGCAGCTCGGGTTCCGGGGAGCTGTTTTTT. As protein: CASSSGSGELFF.